The present T cell receptor (beta chain) was sequenced within a study of spatial heterogeneity in lung cancer (dated by TCRdb to between 2018 and 2020). Looking at the study overall: More beta-chain than alpha-chain transcripts were consistently detected, likely reflecting higher beta-chain transcript abundance. TCR alpha and beta repertoires were quantitatively compared across multiple tumor regions, matched nontumor lung and blood in non-small cell lung cancer. In the raw uncorrected reads, each unique combination of TCR and UMI appeared more than ten times on average. TCR repertoire features were related to nonsynonymous mutation counts determined by whole-exome sequencing of tumor tissue. Both alpha and beta chains were TCR-sequenced in samples taken at surgery, namely 220 tumor regions, around 64 matched nontumor lung samples and approximately 58 PBMC samples.

Taken with the paper, the label for time point translates to: sample taken at primary tumor resection. Samples were obtained from roughly 72 patients with early-stage, untreated non-small cell lung cancer from the lung TRACERx cohort. TCR sequencing used whole RNA extracted from tumor and nontumor lung tissue, or from cryopreserved PBMC samples, without cell sorting. Patients were selected for TCR sequencing only if sufficient RNA was available from at least two tumor regions. The library was obtained by 5' RACE. Instrument used: NextSeq 500. To allow correction of PCR and sequencing errors, the TCR library protocol tagged every TCR cDNA molecule with a unique molecular identifier. In the authors' own workflow: Decombinator tools were used for TCR identification, UMI-based error correction and CDR3 extraction. TCRs above a frequency of 2 per 1,000, corresponding to the top 1% of the tumor frequency distribution, were defined as expanded. Rényi diversity was computed with the R vegan package after subsampling each repertoire 100 times to 5,000 TCRs. CDR3 similarity networks were built from amino acid triplet string-kernel similarity, connecting CDR3s with pairwise similarity above 0.82. TCRdb's own reprocessing of the public reads used fastp at Q25 and MiXCR and kept productive beta chains. Rows with a matching CDR3 protein are joined into one entry that keeps the most common DNA and genes. TCRdb's processing, not the authors', yielded these V and J calls. The sample yields tens of thousands of distinct CDR3 sequences; over 4.5% were counted once. The top ten clonotypes cover approximately 12% of the sample.

Comment on this clonotype: It has no known antigen specificity. Base qualities are missing; no much larger clone stands one base away.

Sequences KGHSH (CDR1) and LQKENI (CDR2) are obtained from the germline V gene. Measured from the cysteine to the phenylalanine, the CDR3 is 15 residues long. Only the CDR3 portion is preserved as DNA: 45 bases, with reading frame beginning at the first base. The trim is 4 bases for V and 1 base for J, with a gap of 11 bases between the germline ends. The full study reports these points: Ubiquitous expanded tumor TCRs showed up in blood more often at tumor resection than at routine follow-up. Confirming at a functional level the hypothesis that regional TCRs recognize regional mutations was considered to require additional single-cell paired TCR alpha and beta sequencing.

Recombination connected TRBV18 to TRBJ2-1; matching of 6 bases hints at TRBD1 as the D gene. The TCR comes from a male donor with early-stage non-small cell lung cancer. The sample here was PBMCs, taken at surgery. The CDR3 corresponds to CASSLQGGSYNEQFF. At the DNA level, the sequence is TGTGCCAGCTCACTACAGGGTGGGTCCTACAATGAGCAGTTCTTC.